Listed below are T cell receptor beta chains from one sample, sequenced in a study of control samples from healthy donors and cancer patients. The assay was immunoSEQ multiplex PCR, and TCRdb's table has in-frame clones only and misses some. The data contain approximately 52,000 clones, approximately 85% of them singletons. The sample comprised blood. The receptors stem from a man aged 45 to 65 in good health. Both conserved end residues are part of each CDR3. Fields, in order: clone size, D gene, V gene, J gene, CDR3 DNA, CDR3 protein. The D gene is left open where the match is weak. Only part of the rows carry a size: once, few, many, or a class if the clone is expanded.

size: few; D: -; V: TRBV7-8; J: TRBJ2-1; DNA: TGTGCCAGCAGCCCAGGGTACGCTTACAATGAGCAGTTCTTC; CDR3: CASSPGYAYNEQFF
size: -; D: -; V: TRBV9; J: TRBJ1-1; DNA: TGTGCCAGCAGCGCTATACAGGGAGGGAGGACTGAAGCTTTCTTT; CDR3: CASSAIQGGRTEAFF
size: -; D: TRBD2; V: TRBV19; J: TRBJ2-7; DNA: TGTGCCAGTAGTACCAGCGGGGTTGGCGAGCAGTACTTC; CDR3: CASSTSGVGEQYF
size: -; D: -; V: TRBV7-8; J: TRBJ2-6; DNA: TGTGCCAGCAGCCCGCCCCCCCTACAGCAGTCTAGACCCTTTGAAAGTGTTGAGACCAACGTCCTGACTTTC; CDR3: CASSPPPLQQSRPFESVETNVLTF
size: few; D: TRBD2; V: TRBV28; J: TRBJ2-7; DNA: TGTGCCAGCAGTTCTCTAGCGGGAGGGGACTACGAGCAGTACTTC; CDR3: CASSSLAGGDYEQYF
size: -; D: -; V: TRBV5-6; J: TRBJ2-3; DNA: TGTGCCAGCAGCTTTTCCCCAGAGACAGATACGCAGTATTTT; CDR3: CASSFSPETDTQYF
size: -; D: -; V: TRBV2; J: TRBJ1-5; DNA: TGTGCCAGCAGTGAATCAACGGGTAGGGAGCCCCAGCATTTT; CDR3: CASSESTGREPQHF
size: once; D: -; V: TRBV28; J: TRBJ1-4; DNA: TGTGCCAGCAGTTTAGACGGAGGGGCTAATGAAAAACTGTTTTTT; CDR3: CASSLDGGANEKLFF
size: -; D: -; V: TRBV19; J: TRBJ2-1; DNA: TGTGCCAGTAGTTCTCGGGAGATATCCTACAATGAGCAGTTCTTC; CDR3: CASSSREISYNEQFF
size: -; D: -; V: TRBV7-6; J: TRBJ1-5; DNA: TGTGCCAGCAGCTTAGGGGGGCCGGGTCAGCCCCAGCATTTT; CDR3: CASSLGGPGQPQHF
size: -; D: TRBD2; V: TRBV28; J: TRBJ2-1; DNA: TGTGCCAGCAGTTTATCGGGACTAGCGGGAACCAATGAGCAGTTCTTC; CDR3: CASSLSGLAGTNEQFF
size: -; D: TRBD1; V: TRBV2; J: TRBJ2-1; DNA: TGTGCCAGCAGTTTTAGGACAGGGTACAATGAGCAGTTCTTC; CDR3: CASSFRTGYNEQFF
size: -; D: TRBD2; V: TRBV27; J: TRBJ2-1; DNA: TGTGCCAGCGGACTTGGGACTAGCGGGCCTGGGATACGGGGCAATGAGCAGTTCTTC; CDR3: CASGLGTSGPGIRGNEQFF
size: -; D: -; V: TRBV5-4; J: TRBJ2-2; DNA: TGTGCCAGCAGCTTGGGGATCCAAAGGGGTTACACCGGGGAGCTGTTTTTT; CDR3: CASSLGIQRGYTGELFF
size: -; D: -; V: TRBV5-1; J: TRBJ1-1; DNA: TGCGCCAGCAGCAACGGCCTACAGAACACTGAAGCTTTCTTT; CDR3: CASSNGLQNTEAFF
size: few; D: -; V: TRBV29-1; J: TRBJ2-2; DNA: TGCAGCGTTGTGAGGCCGAGCGGGGAGCTGTTTTTT; CDR3: CSVVRPSGELFF
size: -; D: TRBD1; V: TRBV29-1; J: TRBJ1-2; DNA: TGCAGCGTTGGGTCCGGAGCGACAGGGGGCGGCTATGGCTACACCTTC; CDR3: CSVGSGATGGGYGYTF
size: few; D: -; V: TRBV19; J: TRBJ2-7; DNA: TGTGCCAGGCCCCTAGGCGGGAATTTAAGACACGAGCAGTACTTC; CDR3: CARPLGGNLRHEQYF
size: -; D: -; V: TRBV9; J: TRBJ2-5; DNA: TGTGCCAGCAGCGTTGGGGGACTGACGTGGGAGACCCAGTACTTC; CDR3: CASSVGGLTWETQYF
size: once; D: -; V: TRBV10-3; J: TRBJ2-7; DNA: TGTGCCATCAGCGATCAGGTGAAGTCCTACGAGCAGTACTTC; CDR3: CAISDQVKSYEQYF
size: -; D: -; V: TRBV7-2; J: TRBJ1-4; DNA: TGTGCCAGCAGCTTAGATCCGGGTAGCAGGGTAAAACTGTTTTTT; CDR3: CASSLDPGSRVKLFF
size: -; D: TRBD2; V: TRBV27; J: TRBJ2-2; DNA: TGTGCCAGCAGTTCAACTAGCGGGAGCATCGGGGAGCTGTTTTTT; CDR3: CASSSTSGSIGELFF
size: -; D: -; V: TRBV6-5; J: TRBJ2-6; DNA: TGTGCCAGCAGTTACTCGAGTGGCTCTGGGGCCAACGTCCTGACTTTC; CDR3: CASSYSSGSGANVLTF
size: -; D: -; V: TRBV5-1; J: TRBJ2-7; DNA: TGCGCCAGCAGCTTCTCAGCGGACAGATACGAGCAGTACTTC; CDR3: CASSFSADRYEQYF
size: -; D: -; V: TRBV28; J: TRBJ1-1; DNA: TGTGCCAGCAGGATGAACACTGAAGCTTTCTTT; CDR3: CASRMNTEAFF
size: -; D: -; V: TRBV5-5; J: TRBJ2-7; DNA: TGTGCCAGCAGCTTGGGGGGTGGCTCCTACGAGCAGTACTTC; CDR3: CASSLGGGSYEQYF
size: -; D: TRBD1; V: TRBV5-1; J: TRBJ2-1; DNA: TGCGCCAGCAGCTTGACAGGGGGCTACAATGAGCAGTTCTTC; CDR3: CASSLTGGYNEQFF
size: few; D: TRBD2; V: TRBV6-5; J: TRBJ2-7; DNA: TGTGCCAGCACTGGGACTAGTGGAGGTGGCGAGCAGTACTTC; CDR3: CASTGTSGGGEQYF
size: -; D: -; V: TRBV5-8; J: TRBJ1-5; DNA: TGTGCCAGCAGCTTGGGAGGGGCGATGCAGCCCCAGCATTTT; CDR3: CASSLGGAMQPQHF
size: -; D: TRBD2; V: TRBV30; J: TRBJ2-5; DNA: TGTGCCTGGGGACTAGCGGGAGGGGGCGAGACCCAGTACTTC; CDR3: CAWGLAGGGETQYF
size: -; D: TRBD1; V: TRBV15; J: TRBJ1-2; DNA: TGTGCCACCAGCAGAGAAACAGGGGGCGTCTATGGCTACACCTTC; CDR3: CATSRETGGVYGYTF
size: -; D: TRBD1; V: TRBV27; J: TRBJ1-4; DNA: TGTGCCAGCAGCCCCTCCGACAGGGTGGGAGAAAAACTGTTTTTT; CDR3: CASSPSDRVGEKLFF
size: -; D: -; V: TRBV7-8; J: TRBJ2-7; DNA: TGTGCCAGCAGCTTCTTGGGGAGCTCCTACGAGCAGTACTTC; CDR3: CASSFLGSSYEQYF
size: -; D: -; V: TRBV6-5; J: TRBJ2-7; DNA: TGTGCCAGCAGAAGTCCCAGGGGCTCATCGCCCGAGCAGTACTTC; CDR3: CASRSPRGSSPEQYF
size: few; D: -; V: TRBV30; J: TRBJ1-2; DNA: TGTGCCTGGAGTGTGGGTGACTCTAACTATGGCTACACCTTC; CDR3: CAWSVGDSNYGYTF
size: -; D: TRBD1; V: TRBV6-5; J: TRBJ2-2; DNA: TGTGCCAGCCACTACAGGGGGCGGTTCACCGGGGAGCTGTTTTTT; CDR3: CASHYRGRFTGELFF
size: -; D: TRBD1; V: TRBV24-1; J: TRBJ2-7; DNA: TGTGCCACCAGTGATTCCGGGACAGGGAACCACGAGCAGTACTTC; CDR3: CATSDSGTGNHEQYF
size: -; D: TRBD1; V: TRBV28; J: TRBJ2-7; DNA: TGTGCCAGCAGTCCCGCCGTTGGACAGGGTTCCCTCGAGCAGTACTTC; CDR3: CASSPAVGQGSLEQYF
size: -; D: TRBD2; V: TRBV6-2/TRBV6-3; J: TRBJ2-7; DNA: TGTGCCAGCAGTTTTACTAGCGGGAGCGAGCAGTACTTC; CDR3: CASSFTSGSEQYF
size: -; D: -; V: TRBV7-9; J: TRBJ1-3; DNA: TGTGCCAGCAGCCAGAGAGGGAGCAGGGGCTCTGGAAACACCATATATTTT; CDR3: CASSQRGSRGSGNTIYF
size: -; D: -; V: TRBV15; J: TRBJ2-1; DNA: TGTGCCACCAGGGCTCCGAGCTCCTACAATGAGCAGTTCTTC; CDR3: CATRAPSSYNEQFF
size: -; D: -; V: TRBV10-3; J: TRBJ1-3; DNA: TGTGCCATCAACTCAGGGTCAGGAAACACCATATATTTT; CDR3: CAINSGSGNTIYF
size: -; D: -; V: TRBV6-1; J: TRBJ1-2; DNA: TGTGCCAGCAGTGAAAACGGGTTCGATGGCTACACCTTC; CDR3: CASSENGFDGYTF
size: once; D: -; V: TRBV4-1; J: TRBJ2-7; DNA: TGCGCCAGCAGGGGTGACTACGAGCAGTACTTC; CDR3: CASRGDYEQYF
size: -; D: TRBD2; V: TRBV2; J: TRBJ2-7; DNA: TGTGCCAGCAGGGCCACTAGCGGGAGTTCCTACGAGCAGTACTTC; CDR3: CASRATSGSSYEQYF
size: -; D: -; V: TRBV9; J: TRBJ1-1; DNA: TGTGCCAGCAGCGTAAACCCGACAGCTGGGACTGAAGCTTTCTTT; CDR3: CASSVNPTAGTEAFF
size: -; D: TRBD2; V: TRBV19; J: TRBJ2-7; DNA: TGTGCCAGTAGTACCCAGACTAGCGGAACCGAGCAGTACTTC; CDR3: CASSTQTSGTEQYF
size: -; D: -; V: TRBV30; J: TRBJ2-1; DNA: TGTGCCTGGGACAGGGGACTAGTGGGCAATGAGCAGTTCTTC; CDR3: CAWDRGLVGNEQFF
size: -; D: TRBD2; V: TRBV20-1; J: TRBJ2-3; DNA: TGCAGTGCTAGTCGGCGGGAGGGTACAGATACGCAGTATTTT; CDR3: CSASRREGTDTQYF
size: -; D: -; V: TRBV4-2; J: TRBJ2-2; DNA: TGTGCCACCCAGACGGAATCCGGGGAGCTGTTTTTT; CDR3: CATQTESGELFF
size: -; D: TRBD2; V: TRBV28; J: TRBJ2-1; DNA: TGTGCCAGCACCCTAGCGGGAGGGTACAATGAGCAGTTCTTC; CDR3: CASTLAGGYNEQFF
size: once; D: TRBD2; V: TRBV7-9; J: TRBJ2-2; DNA: TGTGCCAGCAGCTTCCGGGAGGGCCGTACCGGGGAGCTGTTTTTT; CDR3: CASSFREGRTGELFF
size: -; D: -; V: TRBV7-3; J: TRBJ2-7; DNA: TGTGCCAGCAGCCCCCGGACGGACTCCTACGAGCAGTACTTC; CDR3: CASSPRTDSYEQYF
size: few; D: TRBD2; V: TRBV11-2; J: TRBJ2-7; DNA: TGTGCCAGCAGCTTAGACTTTACAGGGCTAGCGGGAGGAGCGCAGTACTTC; CDR3: CASSLDFTGLAGGAQYF